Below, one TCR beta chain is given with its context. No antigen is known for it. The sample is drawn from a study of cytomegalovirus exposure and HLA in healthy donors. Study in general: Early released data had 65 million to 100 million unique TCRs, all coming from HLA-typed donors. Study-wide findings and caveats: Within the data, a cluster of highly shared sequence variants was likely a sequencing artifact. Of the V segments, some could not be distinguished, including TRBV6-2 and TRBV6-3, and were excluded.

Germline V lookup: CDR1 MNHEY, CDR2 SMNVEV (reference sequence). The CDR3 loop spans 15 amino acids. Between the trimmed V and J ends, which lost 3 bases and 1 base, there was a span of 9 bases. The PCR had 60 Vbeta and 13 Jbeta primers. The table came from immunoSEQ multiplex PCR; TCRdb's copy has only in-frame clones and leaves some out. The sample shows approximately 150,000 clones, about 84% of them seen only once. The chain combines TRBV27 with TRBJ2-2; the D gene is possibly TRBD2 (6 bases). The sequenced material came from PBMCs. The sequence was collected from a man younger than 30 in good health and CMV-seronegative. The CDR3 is CASSFMGGNTGELFF. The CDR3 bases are TGTGCCAGCAGTTTTATGGGGGGGAACACCGGGGAGCTGTTTTTT.